This T cell receptor (beta chain) emerged from a study of vaccination effects on CD4 cells after COVID-19. Study in general: All participants had two doses of either the BNT162b2 or mRNA-1273 vaccine.

V gave up 8 bases and J gave up 1 base, with 11 bases separating them. The CDR3 is 13 amino acids. Germline V gene sequence: CDR1 MNHEY, CDR2 SVGAGI. Overall study findings and caveats: Marked clonal contraction was seen late after vaccination (in both infection- and vaccine-induced clones). Healthy vaccinees' vaccine-induced clones included only 1 of 255 cross-reacting with common cold coronaviruses.

In regard to this clone: The target antigen is unknown.

ViraFEST assay sequencing came after antigen-specific CD4+ T cells were expanded with viral peptide pools. Culturing for about 9 days preceded CD4+ T cell isolation. None of these healthy vaccinees had been infected with SARS-CoV-2 before vaccination. Both day 3 and day 7 saw half the medium replaced with IL-2 medium. Measured with immunoSEQ multiplex PCR; TCRdb has only the in-frame clones, and not every one. The sample includes 55,000 to 80,000 clones, around three quarters of them seen just once. The specimen comprised CD4+ T cells from PBMCs cultured with HCoV-OC43 spike peptides, sampled before COVID-19 vaccination. Subset noted: HCoV-OC43 spike overlapping peptide pool stimulation. This chain joins TRBV6-5 and TRBJ2-5, with D unresolved. The receptor was derived from a human donor who received a COVID-19 vaccine. CDR3 DNA: TGTGCCAGCGGATCAATATTCCAAGAGACCCAGTACTTC. Residues: CASGSIFQETQYF.